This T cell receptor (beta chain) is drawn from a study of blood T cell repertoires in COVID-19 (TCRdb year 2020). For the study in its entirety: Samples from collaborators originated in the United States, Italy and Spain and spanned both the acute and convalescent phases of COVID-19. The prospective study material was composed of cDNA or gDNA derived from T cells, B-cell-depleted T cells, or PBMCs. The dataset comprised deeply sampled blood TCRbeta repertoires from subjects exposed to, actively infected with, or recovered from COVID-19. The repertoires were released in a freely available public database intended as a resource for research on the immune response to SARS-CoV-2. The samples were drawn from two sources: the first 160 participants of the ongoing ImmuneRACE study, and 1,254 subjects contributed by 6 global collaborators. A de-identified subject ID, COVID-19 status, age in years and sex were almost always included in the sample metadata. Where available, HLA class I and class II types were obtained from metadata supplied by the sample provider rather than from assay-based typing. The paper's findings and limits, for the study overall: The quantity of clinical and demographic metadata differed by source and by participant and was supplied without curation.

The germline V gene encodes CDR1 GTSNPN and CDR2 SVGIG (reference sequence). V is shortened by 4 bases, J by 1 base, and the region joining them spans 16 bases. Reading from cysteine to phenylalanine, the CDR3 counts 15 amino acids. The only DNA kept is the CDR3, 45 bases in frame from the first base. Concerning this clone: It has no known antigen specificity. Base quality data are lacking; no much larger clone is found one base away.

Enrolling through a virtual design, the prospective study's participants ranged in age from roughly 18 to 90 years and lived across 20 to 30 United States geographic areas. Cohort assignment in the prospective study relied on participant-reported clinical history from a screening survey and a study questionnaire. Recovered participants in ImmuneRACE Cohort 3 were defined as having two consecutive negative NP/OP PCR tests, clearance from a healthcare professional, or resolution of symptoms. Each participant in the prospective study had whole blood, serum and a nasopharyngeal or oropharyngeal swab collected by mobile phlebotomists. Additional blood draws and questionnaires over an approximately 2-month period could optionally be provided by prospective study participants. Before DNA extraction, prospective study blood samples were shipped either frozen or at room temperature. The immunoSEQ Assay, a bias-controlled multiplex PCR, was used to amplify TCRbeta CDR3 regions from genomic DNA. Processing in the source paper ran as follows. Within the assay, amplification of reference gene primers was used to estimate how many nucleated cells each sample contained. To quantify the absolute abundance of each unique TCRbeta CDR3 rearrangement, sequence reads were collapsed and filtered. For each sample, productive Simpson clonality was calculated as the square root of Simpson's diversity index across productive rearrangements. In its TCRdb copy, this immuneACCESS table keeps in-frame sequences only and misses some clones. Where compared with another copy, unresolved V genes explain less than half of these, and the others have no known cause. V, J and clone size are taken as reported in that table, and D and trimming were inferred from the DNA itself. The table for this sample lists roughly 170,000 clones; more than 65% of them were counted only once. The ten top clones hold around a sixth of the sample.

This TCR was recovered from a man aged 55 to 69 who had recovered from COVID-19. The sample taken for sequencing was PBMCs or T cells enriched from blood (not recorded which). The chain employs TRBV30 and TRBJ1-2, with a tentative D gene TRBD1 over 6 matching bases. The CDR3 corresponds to CAWKWPGRGNYGYTF. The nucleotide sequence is TGTGCCTGGAAATGGCCCGGCAGGGGTAACTATGGCTACACCTTC.